This note documents a single T cell receptor beta chain sequence. The sample belongs to a study of blood T cell repertoires in COVID-19. CDR1 and CDR2 (germline): SGHTA, FQGNSA. The CDR3 has 15 amino acids. V shed 4 bases and J 9 bases; nucleotides not matched to a gene: 11. Data came from immunoSEQ multiplex PCR; TCRdb stores just in-frame clones and leaves some out. The data hold more than 50,000 clones, with about 74% observed a single time. The gene calls are TRBV7-2 and TRBJ2-2; TRBD2 matches 7 bases. This TCR was sampled from a woman of 80 years or more with acute or convalescent COVID-19. Material for sequencing was peripheral blood. The CDR3 reads CASSSAPIAGRELFF. CDR3 bases: TGTGCCAGCAGCTCTGCCCCGATAGCGGGTAGGGAGCTGTTTTTT.